The entry below describes one T cell receptor beta chain. The sample comes from a study of blood T cell repertoires in COVID-19. For the study at large: Sites across the United States, Italy and Spain contributed samples from acute and convalescent COVID-19. Sources were T cells, B-cell-depleted T cells, or PBMCs; the material itself was cDNA or gDNA.

Original methodology: Amplification with reference gene primers provided the estimates of nucleated cell counts. Libraries were prepared by immunoSEQ multiplex PCR; TCRdb keeps only in-frame clonotypes and omits some of them. V and J calls and clone size are those listed in that table; D and trimming were worked out from the DNA. The data hold 300,000 to 350,000 clones, with around nine tenths observed a single time. The origin of this receptor is a woman between 18 and 30 years old who had recovered from COVID-19. Sequencing was done on a sample of peripheral blood.

The CDR3 here is CASSLGGEGYEQYV. The CDR3 nucleotides are TGTGCCAGCAGCTTAGGGGGGGAGGGATACGAGCAGTACGTC. This rearrangement joins TRBV7-2 to TRBJ2-7; 7 bases are a match to TRBD2. After removal of 1 base from V and 4 bases from J, the junction contained 4 bases not matched to a gene. Per germline, CDR1 SGHTA and CDR2 FQGNSA. This CDR3 is 14 amino acids long.